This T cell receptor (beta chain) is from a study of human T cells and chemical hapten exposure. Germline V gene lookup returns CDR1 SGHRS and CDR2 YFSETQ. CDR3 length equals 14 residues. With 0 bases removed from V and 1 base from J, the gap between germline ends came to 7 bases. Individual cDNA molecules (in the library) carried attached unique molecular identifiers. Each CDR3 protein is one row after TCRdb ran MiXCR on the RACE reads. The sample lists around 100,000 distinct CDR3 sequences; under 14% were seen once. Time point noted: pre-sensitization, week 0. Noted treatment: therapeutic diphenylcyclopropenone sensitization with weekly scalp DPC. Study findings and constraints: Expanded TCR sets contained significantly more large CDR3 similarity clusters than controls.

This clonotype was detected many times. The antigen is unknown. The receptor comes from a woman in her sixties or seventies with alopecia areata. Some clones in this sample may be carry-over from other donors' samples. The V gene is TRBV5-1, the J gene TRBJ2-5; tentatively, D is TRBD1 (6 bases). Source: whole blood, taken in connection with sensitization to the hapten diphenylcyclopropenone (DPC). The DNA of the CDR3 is TGCGCCAGCAGCTTGGTACAGGGCCAAGAGACCCAGTACTTC. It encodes CASSLVQGQETQYF.